These 26 T cell receptor beta chains share one sample of origin, sequenced in a study of blood T cell repertoires in COVID-19. Using immunoSEQ multiplex PCR, the repertoire was profiled, and TCRdb retains in-frame clones only, with some absent. The sample lists 150,000 to 170,000 clones; about 86% were seen once. The sequenced sample consisted of peripheral blood. All receptors come from an older woman with acute or convalescent COVID-19.

The chain joins TRBV2 to TRBJ1-6, with 10 positions matching TRBD1. The V gene's germline CDR1 is SNHLY and CDR2 FYNNEI. This CDR3 has 14 amino acids. Unmatched junction bases numbered 6, after V lost 4 bases and J lost 12 bases. Here the CDR3 reads CASSGPGQGIPLHF. The CDR3 bases are TGTGCCAGCAGTGGGCCGGGACAGGGGATACCCCTCCACTTT.

The chain links TRBV28 to TRBJ1-3; TRBD1 matches 9 bases. The germline V gene encodes CDR1 MDHEN and CDR2 SYDVKM. V lost 11 bases and J lost 7; bases outside the gene matches: 9. The length of the CDR3 is 13 residues. The CDR3 is CAGTGGSGNTIYF. CDR3 sequence (DNA): TGTGCCGGCACAGGGGGCAGTGGCAACACCATATATTTT.

The chain links TRBV29-1 to TRBJ1-2; weak D call: TRBD1 (5 bases). Trimming shortened V by 5 bases and J by 6 bases, and 16 bases separated the two germline ends. Germline CDR1 and CDR2: SQVTM and ANQGSEA. The CDR3 has 13 residues. CDR3 nucleotide sequence: TGCAGCGTTCTCTCGCTGGGGCGAGATGGCTACACCTTC. Protein: CSVLSLGRDGYTF.

The rearrangement links TRBV19 to TRBJ1-3; 7 bases fit TRBD1. The CDR3 totals 15 residues. Germline V lookup: CDR1 LNHDA, CDR2 SQIVND (reference sequence). The junction had 5 bases not matched to a gene; V was cut back by 3 bases and J by 3 bases. CDR3 region: CASSMAGQIGNTIYF. CDR3 DNA: TGTGCCAGTAGTATGGCGGGACAGATTGGAAACACCATATATTTT.

V and J are TRBV7-7 and TRBJ2-3, with a tentative D call TRBD1 (6 bases). V was cut by 7 bases and J by 2 bases, with 16 bases left in between. CDR1 and CDR2 (germline): SSHAT, FNYEAQ (reference sequence). The CDR3 contains 15 residues. The CDR3 DNA reads as TGTGCCAGCACCAGGACAGTAAGGGCCACAGATACGCAGTATTTT. Translated: CASTRTVRATDTQYF. Based on the CDR3 plus reference TRBV7-7 and TRBJ2-3, the full variable domain is GAGVSQSPRYKVTKRGQDVTLRCDPISSHATLYWYQQALGQGPEFLTYFNYEAQPDKSGLPSDRFSAERPEGSISTLTIQRTEQRDSAMYRCASTRTVRATDTQYFGPGTRLTVL.

This chain uses TRBV3-1 (or the pseudogene TRBV3-2) with TRBJ1-2; 9 positions agree with TRBD1. V shed 4 bases and J 5 bases; nucleotides not matched to a gene: 8. The CDR3 contains 15 residues. Looked up from germline, CDR1 is LGHDT and CDR2 is YNNKEL (reference sequence). The CDR3 here is CASSPELGTGYGYTF. The DNA for the CDR3 is TGTGCCAGCAGCCCCGAACTCGGGACAGGGTATGGCTACACCTTC.

This clone showed up just once. The chain employs TRBV2 and TRBJ1-1; D unresolved. V was pared by 9 bases and J by 1 base, with 9 bases between. CDR1 and CDR2 from the germline V gene are SNHLY and FYNNEI. CDR3 length equals 12 residues. The CDR3 DNA reads TGTGCCAGGAGGCGGGGGAACACTGAAGCTTTCTTT. This gives the protein CARRRGNTEAFF.

This chain uses TRBV5-8 with TRBJ2-1; 14 bases line up with TRBD2. Germline V gives CDR1 SGHTS, CDR2 YDEGEE. This CDR3 is built from 15 residues. Germline trimming cut 7 bases from V and 6 bases from J; bases unmatched to any gene: 6. CDR3 region: CASLLTSGGANEQFF. CDR3 in DNA: TGTGCCAGCTTGCTGACTAGCGGGGGGGCCAATGAGCAGTTCTTC.

The chain uses TRBV7-3 and TRBJ2-3; perhaps TRBD2 as D (6 bases). Per germline, CDR1 SGHTA and CDR2 FQGTGA. The CDR3 covers 15 residues. Trimming cost V 5 bases and J 1 base, with 13 bases left between them. The CDR3 sequence is CASSPITGGTDTQYF. Here the CDR3 DNA reads TGTGCCAGCAGCCCGATCACGGGGGGCACAGATACGCAGTATTTT.

This chain joins TRBV28 and TRBJ1-5; tentative D call: TRBD1 (6 bases). Trimming took 6 bases from V and 4 from J, leaving 25 bases between them. The germline V gene has CDR1 MDHEN and CDR2 SYDVKM. The CDR3 has 18 amino acids. The CDR3 here is CASRADNSGQNLNQPQHF. The CDR3 nucleotides are TGTGCCAGCAGGGCTGATAACTCCGGACAGAACTTGAATCAGCCCCAGCATTTT.

CDR3 protein: CASSYASTGPDEQFF. The CDR3 nucleotides read TGTGCCAGCAGTTACGCGTCCACAGGGCCCGATGAGCAGTTCTTC. The chain joins TRBV6-5 to TRBJ2-1; perhaps TRBD1 as D (6 bases). The CDR3 has 15 residues. V was trimmed by 2 bases and J by 8 bases, leaving 16 bases between them. Germline loops: CDR1 MNHEY, CDR2 SVGAGI.

This clone was detected only once. The chain links TRBV7-2 to TRBJ1-2; no definite D call. The CDR3 totals 13 residues. CDR1 and CDR2 (germline): SGHTA, FQGNSA. Trimming shortened V by 8 bases and J by 0 bases, and 10 bases separated the two germline ends. DNA for the CDR3: TGTGCCAGCGGTCCGGGGTCTAACTATGGCTACACCTTC. It specifies CASGPGSNYGYTF.

The V gene is TRBV12-3 or TRBV12-4, the J gene TRBJ2-1; no definite D call. The CDR3 is made up of 12 amino acids. V was pared by 3 bases and J by 10 bases, with 10 bases between. The CDR3 protein is CASSFGLGEQFF. DNA of the CDR3: TGTGCCAGCAGTTTTGGGCTTGGAGAGCAGTTCTTC.

The rearrangement links TRBV23-1 to TRBJ1-6; D unresolved. TRBV23-1 is sorted into the ORF group, with uncertain function. The CDR3 runs 18 residues. V lost 2 bases and J 2 bases, leaving 16 bases between the germline ends. This CDR3 reads CASSQAFRRRPYNSPLHF. The CDR3 DNA reads TGCGCCAGCAGTCAAGCTTTTAGGAGGAGGCCCTATAATTCACCCCTCCACTTT.

The chain couples TRBV12-3 or TRBV12-4 to TRBJ1-4, with D unclear. Trimming took off 6 bases at V and 11 bases at J, with 10 bases between the two ends. This CDR3 has 11 amino acids. CDR3 DNA: TGTGCCAGCAGCTCTTCCGGGAAACTGTTTTTT. It specifies CASSSSGKLFF.

The chain links TRBV27 to TRBJ2-2, with 7 bases lining up with TRBD1. The CDR3 spans 17 residues. V lost 0 bases to trimming and J lost 3 bases; unmatched junction nucleotides: 7. CDR1 and CDR2 (germline): MNHEY, SMNVEV (reference sequence). This CDR3 reads CASSLSPATGYTGELFF. The CDR3 nucleotides are TGTGCCAGCAGTTTATCACCCGCGACAGGGTACACCGGGGAGCTGTTTTTT.

The chain employs TRBV4-1 and TRBJ2-6; a possible D gene is TRBD2 (5 bases). The germline CDR1 and CDR2 sequences are MGHRA and YSYEKL. The CDR3 is made up of 15 amino acids. Trimming cost V 1 base and J 3 bases, with 7 bases left between them. The CDR3 nucleotides are TGCGCCAGCAGCCAAGCACGGGGTGGGGCCAACGTCCTGACTTTC. It codes for CASSQARGGANVLTF.

The sample holds one count of this clone. V is TRBV18 and J is TRBJ1-3, with a possible D match to TRBD1 (5 bases). V gave up 3 bases and J gave up 3 bases, with 15 bases separating them. This CDR3 is 16 amino acids long. Germline V gene lookup returns CDR1 KGHSH and CDR2 LQKENI. CDR3 region: CASSPPSVQGGNTIYF. The CDR3 nucleotides read TGTGCCAGCTCACCCCCCTCCGTCCAGGGTGGAAACACCATATATTTT. The whole variable domain, filled in from reference TRBV18 and TRBJ1-3, reads NAGVMQNPRHLVRRRGQEARLRCSPMKGHSHVYWYRQLPEEGLKFMVYLQKENIIDESGMPKERFSAEFPKEGPSILRIQQVVRGDSAAYFCASSPPSVQGGNTIYFGEGSWLTVV.

This CDR3 reads CAISGQAAYNEQFF. The CDR3 coding sequence is TGTGCCATCAGTGGACAGGCGGCCTACAATGAGCAGTTCTTC. The rearrangement joins TRBV10-3 to TRBJ2-1; possibly TRBD1 for D (6 bases). Germline V lookup: CDR1 ENHRY, CDR2 SYGVKD. The CDR3 has 14 residues. V lost 4 bases to trimming and J lost 2 bases, with 9 bases between them.

This clone was seen ten or more times. J is TRBJ1-5 and V is TRBV6-1, with no clear D. This CDR3 is 18 amino acids long. With 1 base removed from V and 4 bases from J, the gap between germline ends came to 20 bases. Per germline, CDR1 MNHNS and CDR2 SASEGT. CDR3 nucleotides: TGTGCCAGCAGTGAAGGACGGGGTCAGCCAGGAGGGAATCAGCCCCAGCATTTT. Protein product: CASSEGRGQPGGNQPQHF.

The rearrangement uses TRBV3-1 (or the pseudogene TRBV3-2) and TRBJ1-2, with D hard to call. V was trimmed by 7 bases and J by 2 bases, leaving 8 bases between them. The CDR3 consists of 12 residues. CDR1 and CDR2 from the germline V gene are LGHDT and YNNKEL (reference sequence). The CDR3 nucleotides are TGTGCCAGCAATGGTCAGAACTATGGCTACACCTTC. Protein product: CASNGQNYGYTF.

J is TRBJ1-1 and V is TRBV19; 7 bases match TRBD1. Germline trimming cut 3 bases from V and 4 bases from J; bases unmatched to any gene: 14. This CDR3 spans 17 amino acids. The germline gives CDR1 LNHDA, CDR2 SQIVND (reference sequence). The CDR3 DNA sequence: TGTGCCAGTAGTATCCGGGACAGCTTAACTTTGGTCACTGAAGCTTTCTTT. This gives the protein CASSIRDSLTLVTEAFF.

This clone appeared once. V gene TRBV6-4 combines with J gene TRBJ1-6; 7 positions agree with TRBD1. Germline CDR1 MRHNA, CDR2 SNTAGT. V shed 5 bases and J 3 bases; nucleotides not matched to a gene: 4. The CDR3 loop spans 15 amino acids. The CDR3: CASSPQGNYNSPLHF. The CDR3 DNA reads as TGTGCCAGCAGTCCACAGGGGAACTATAATTCACCCCTCCACTTT.

The chain recombines TRBV7-9 with TRBJ1-1; D unclear. V lost 1 base and J 7 bases, leaving 10 bases between the germline ends. Looked up from germline, CDR1 is SEHNR and CDR2 is FQNEAQ (reference sequence). The CDR3 runs 13 residues. CDR3 coding DNA: TGTGCCAGCAGCTTAGAAAGCGGAGTTGAAGCTTTCTTT. It translates to CASSLESGVEAFF.

Note on this clone: This may be a read error, as it is one base from a much larger clone. The chain links TRBV7-3 to TRBJ1-2; 10 positions match TRBD1. V lost 5 bases to trimming and J lost 7 bases; unmatched junction nucleotides: 4. This CDR3 is built from 13 residues. The germline gives CDR1 SGHTA, CDR2 FQGTGA. The CDR3 spells CASSPTGGVGYTF. Here the CDR3 DNA reads TGTGCCAGCAGCCCGACAGGGGGCGTTGGCTACACCTTC.

This chain links TRBV11-2 with TRBJ1-2; TRBD1 agrees at 7 bases. Germline V lookup: CDR1 SGHAT, CDR2 FQNNGV. Losses at the gene ends were 4 bases for V and 3 bases for J; bases not matched to a gene: 11. CDR3 length: 16 amino acids. CDR3 sequence reads: CASSSITGTAHYGYTF. The CDR3 DNA is TGTGCCAGCAGCTCCATAACCGGGACAGCTCACTATGGCTACACCTTC.